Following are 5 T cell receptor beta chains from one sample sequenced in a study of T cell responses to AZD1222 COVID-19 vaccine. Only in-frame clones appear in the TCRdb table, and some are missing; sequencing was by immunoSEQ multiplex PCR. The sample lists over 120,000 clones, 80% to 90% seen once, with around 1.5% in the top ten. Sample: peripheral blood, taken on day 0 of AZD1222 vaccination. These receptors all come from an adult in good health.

In DNA, the CDR3 is TGTGCCTGGAGACGAGGGAATAGCAATCAGCCCCAGCATTTT. Translated: CAWRRGNSNQPQHF. The V call is TRBV30, the J call TRBJ1-5; D is unresolved. The V end was cut by 3 bases, the J end by 0 bases, with 9 bases between. Germline assignment: CDR1 GTSNPN and CDR2 SVGIG (reference sequence). The CDR3 contains 14 residues.

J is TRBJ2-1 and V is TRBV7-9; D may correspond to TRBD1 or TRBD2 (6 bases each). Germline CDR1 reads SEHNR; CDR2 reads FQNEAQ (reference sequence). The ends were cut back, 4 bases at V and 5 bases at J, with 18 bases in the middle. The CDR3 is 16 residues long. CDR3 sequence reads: CASSSGAWNSNNEQFF. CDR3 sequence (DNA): TGTGCCAGCAGCTCGGGGGCGTGGAATTCCAACAATGAGCAGTTCTTC.

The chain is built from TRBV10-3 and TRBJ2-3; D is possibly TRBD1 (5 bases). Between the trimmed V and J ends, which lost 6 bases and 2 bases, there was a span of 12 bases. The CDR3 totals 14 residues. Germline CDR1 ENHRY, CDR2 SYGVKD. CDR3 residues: CAISPGQSTDTQYF. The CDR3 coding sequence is TGTGCCATCAGCCCCGGACAATCCACAGATACGCAGTATTTT.

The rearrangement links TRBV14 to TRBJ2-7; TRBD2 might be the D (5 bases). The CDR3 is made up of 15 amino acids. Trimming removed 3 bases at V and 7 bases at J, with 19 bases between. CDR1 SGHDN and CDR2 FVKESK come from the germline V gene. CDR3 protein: CASSQTDSRVGEQYF. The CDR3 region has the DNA TGTGCCAGCAGCCAGACGGACTCTCGCGTAGGTGAGCAGTACTTC.

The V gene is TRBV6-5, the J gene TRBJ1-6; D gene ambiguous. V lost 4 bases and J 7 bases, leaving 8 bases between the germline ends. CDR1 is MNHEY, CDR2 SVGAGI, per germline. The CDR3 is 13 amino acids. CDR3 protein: CASSSRGNSPLHF. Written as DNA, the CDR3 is TGTGCCAGCAGTTCCCGGGGAAATTCACCCCTCCACTTT.